The 30 T cell receptor beta chains reported below all come from one sample, sequenced in a study of cytomegalovirus exposure and HLA in healthy donors. The PCR employed 60 Vbeta primers together with 13 Jbeta primers. Measured with immunoSEQ multiplex PCR; TCRdb has only the in-frame clones, and not every one. The table records 95,000 to 150,000 clones, nearly 80% of them present only once. Sequenced material: PBMCs. The receptors were sampled from a woman aged 40-49 years in good health and CMV-seronegative.

This clone showed up just a few times. The chain is built from TRBV6-1 and TRBJ2-7; 10 positions agree with TRBD1. CDR1 and CDR2 (germline): MNHNS, SASEGT. J lost 7 bases, V lost 8 bases, and 8 bases had no gene match. The CDR3 has 13 residues. The CDR3 DNA reads as TGTGCCAGCGCCAGACAGGGGGCAAGAGAGCAGTACTTC. It yields the protein CASARQGAREQYF.

The chain carries TRBV2 and TRBJ2-3; 9 bases agree with TRBD2. This CDR3 has 13 amino acids. Germline CDR1 and CDR2: SNHLY and FYNNEI. J gave up 2 bases and V 11 bases, and 5 bases lay outside the gene matches. The CDR3 here is CALAGKTTDTQYF. CDR3 DNA: TGTGCCCTAGCGGGAAAGACCACAGATACGCAGTATTTT.

The chain joins TRBV10-3 to TRBJ1-2, with 8 bases identical to TRBD1. The CDR3 consists of 14 residues. The germline V gene has CDR1 ENHRY and CDR2 SYGVKD. Unmatched junction bases numbered 4, after V lost 6 bases and J lost 1 base. For the CDR3, the DNA is TGTGCCATCAGCGATACAGGGGGTAACTATGGCTACACCTTC. Residues: CAISDTGGNYGYTF.

In its sample, this clone was seen a few times. This sequence joins TRBV6-1 and TRBJ2-7; 9 bases fit TRBD2. The V and J ends lost 6 bases and 0 bases, in that order; junction bases with no gene match: 3. Germline-derived CDR1 and CDR2 are MNHNS and SASEGT. CDR3 length: 14 residues. The CDR3 bases are TGTGCCAGCAGGGCTAGCGGGAACTCCTACGAGCAGTACTTC. Translated: CASRASGNSYEQYF.

The chain employs TRBV7-2 and TRBJ2-1; TRBD1 matches at 8 bases. The germline CDR1 and CDR2 sequences are SGHTA and FQGNSA. The CDR3 runs to 15 residues. After removal of 5 bases from V and 6 bases from J, the junction contained 9 bases not matched to a gene. CDR3 residues: CASSRSGQVVNEQFF. The CDR3 DNA reads TGTGCCAGCAGCAGATCGGGACAGGTTGTCAATGAGCAGTTCTTC.

The chain carries TRBV5-1 and TRBJ1-2, with a tentative D call TRBD1 (6 bases). The CDR3 totals 16 residues. Germline CDR1 is SGHRS and CDR2 is YFSETQ. V was pared by 2 bases and J by 1 base, with 15 bases between. DNA of the CDR3: TGCGCCAGCAGCTTAGAGGCAGGGGCGAGTAACTATGGCTACACCTTC. Amino acid sequence: CASSLEAGASNYGYTF.

The chain combines TRBV28 with TRBJ2-5; 14 bases align to TRBD2. Germline lookup yields CDR1 MDHEN and CDR2 SYDVKM. The CDR3 has 17 residues. The junction had 11 bases not matched to a gene; V was cut back by 5 bases and J by 6 bases. The CDR3 DNA is TGTGCCAGCAGTACGGGATTGGGACTAGCGGGAGAGAAGACCCAGTACTTC. This encodes CASSTGLGLAGEKTQYF.

This clone was observed a few times. The chain recombines TRBV19 with TRBJ1-5; D possibly corresponds to TRBD1 (6 bases). The V gene's germline CDR1 is LNHDA and CDR2 SQIVND (reference sequence). Trimming stripped 5 bases from V and 4 bases from J, with 12 bases between. The CDR3 consists of 14 residues. DNA for the CDR3: TGTGCCAGTAGTCACCAGGGGTGGAATCAGCCCCAGCATTTT. It yields the protein CASSHQGWNQPQHF.

V is TRBV6-5 and J is TRBJ2-2; 9 bases match TRBD1. Germline CDR1 and CDR2: MNHEY and SVGAGI. The CDR3 has 13 amino acids. The V segment lost 11 bases and the J segment 5 bases; nucleotides outside the gene matches: 6. The CDR3 nucleotides read TGTGCCGGGGGGACAGGGCGGACCGGGGAGCTGTTTTTT. This codes for CAGGTGRTGELFF.

The chain links TRBV2 to TRBJ1-1; D ambiguous. CDR1 is SNHLY, CDR2 FYNNEI, per germline. The CDR3 loop spans 12 amino acids. The V end was cut by 4 bases, the J end by 3 bases, with 6 bases between. CDR3 in DNA: TGTGCCAGCAGTGCTCGGTACACTGAAGCTTTCTTT. Its translation is CASSARYTEAFF.

This chain uses TRBV9 with TRBJ1-2; D gene unclear. The length of the CDR3 is 15 residues. Trimming cost V 3 bases and J 4 bases, with 16 bases left between them. CDR1 is SGDLS, CDR2 YYNGEE, per germline. In DNA form, the CDR3 reads TGTGCCAGCAGCGCGCCAATCGGAGAATCCTATGGCTACACCTTC. Translation: CASSAPIGESYGYTF.

The J gene is TRBJ2-1, the V gene TRBV4-3; a possible D gene is TRBD2 (6 bases). CDR1 is LGHNA and CDR2 is YSLEER in the germline V gene. Between the trimmed V and J ends, which lost 0 bases and 10 bases, there was a span of 13 bases. The CDR3 loop spans 14 amino acids. The CDR3 nucleotides read TGCGCCAGCAGCCAAGAGGAGCGGGCTCTGGAGCAGTTCTTC. Protein product: CASSQEERALEQFF.

DNA for the CDR3: TGTGCCAGCAGCGAGACAGGGGAAGCAACTAATGAAAAACTGTTTTTT. Protein: CASSETGEATNEKLFF. The V and J genes are TRBV28 and TRBJ1-4, with TRBD1 identical over 8 bases. With 6 bases clipped from V and 0 bases from J, the junction kept 6 bases outside the gene matches. This CDR3 has 16 amino acids. Germline loops: CDR1 MDHEN, CDR2 SYDVKM.

The rearrangement joins TRBV4-3 to TRBJ2-5; 7 nucleotides align to TRBD2. The J call is in doubt because the DNA end fits TRBJ2-7 better. CDR3 length equals 15 residues. Germline CDR1 reads LGHNA; CDR2 reads YSLEER. CDR3 in amino acids: CASSQDFREAYEQYF. The CDR3 DNA reads as TGCGCCAGCAGCCAAGATTTCCGGGAGGCCTACGAGCAGTACTTC.

This chain uses TRBV27 with TRBJ2-7; possibly TRBD2 for D (5 bases). V shed 6 bases and J shed 4 bases, with 19 bases lying between them. CDR3 length: 15 residues. The V gene's germline CDR1 is MNHEY and CDR2 SMNVEV (reference sequence). Written as DNA, the CDR3 is TGTGCCAGCAGCTGGCGCGGAGGCCCAGCTTACGAGCAGTACTTC. Protein product: CASSWRGGPAYEQYF.

The V and J genes are TRBV2 and TRBJ2-6; TRBD1 is a possible D gene (6 bases). This CDR3 has 19 amino acids. V lost 6 bases and J 1 base, leaving 22 bases between the germline ends. Per the germline V gene, CDR1 is SNHLY and CDR2 is FYNNEI. The CDR3 DNA follows: TGTGCCAGCAGCTATATCACAGGGTTTAAAATTTCTGGGGCCAACGTCCTGACTTTC. It codes for CASSYITGFKISGANVLTF. Full variable domain (outside the CDR3, taken from reference TRBV2 and TRBJ2-6): EPEVTQTPSHQVTQMGQEVILRCVPISNHLYFYWYRQILGQKVEFLVSFYNNEISEKSEIFDDQFSVERPDGSNFTLKIRSTKLEDSAMYFCASSYITGFKISGANVLTFGAGSRLTVL.

The chain has TRBV13 and TRBJ2-3; the D gene is possibly TRBD1 (6 bases). Trimming removed 2 bases at V and 4 bases at J, with 10 bases between. The germline CDR1 and CDR2 sequences are PRHDT and FYEKMQ (reference sequence). The length of the CDR3 is 14 residues. This CDR3 is CASSLLGQPDTQYF. As DNA, the CDR3 is TGTGCCAGCAGCTTACTCGGACAGCCAGATACGCAGTATTTT.

The V and J genes are TRBV28 and TRBJ1-6; 7 nucleotides agree with TRBD1. Trimming at V came to 10 bases and at J to 10 bases, leaving 13 bases not matched to a gene. The CDR3 length is 14 residues. Germline values: CDR1 MDHEN, CDR2 SYDVKM. Here the CDR3 reads CATGGRTGWSPLHF. CDR3 DNA: TGTGCCACAGGAGGGAGGACAGGATGGTCACCCCTCCACTTT.

The CDR3: CASSLGGTNTEAFF. The CDR3, as DNA: TGTGCCAGCAGCTTAGGGGGCACGAACACTGAAGCTTTCTTT. V gene TRBV7-9 combines with J gene TRBJ1-1; possibly TRBD1 for D (5 bases). The CDR3 runs 14 residues. Trimming cost V 1 base and J 1 base, with 7 bases left between them. Germline values: CDR1 SEHNR, CDR2 FQNEAQ (reference sequence).

The chain is built from TRBV5-1 and TRBJ2-1; 10 positions agree with TRBD1. V shed 0 bases and J 7 bases; nucleotides not matched to a gene: 10. The CDR3 consists of 17 residues. Germline lookup yields CDR1 SGHRS and CDR2 YFSETQ. The CDR3 spells CASSLALGTGAINEQFF. The CDR3 region has the DNA TGCGCCAGCAGCTTGGCCCTTGGGACAGGGGCGATAAATGAGCAGTTCTTC.

The chain has TRBV5-4 and TRBJ2-7, with 11 positions matching TRBD2. With 4 bases clipped from V and 9 bases from J, the junction kept 12 bases outside the gene matches. The CDR3 consists of 15 residues. The germline V gene has CDR1 SGHNT and CDR2 YYREEE (reference sequence). This CDR3 reads CASSPGLAGSTGQYF. Written as DNA, the CDR3 is TGTGCCAGCAGCCCAGGACTAGCGGGTTCTACGGGGCAGTACTTC.

The rearrangement uses TRBV7-9 and TRBJ2-4, with 7 bases aligning to TRBD1. This CDR3 comprises 13 residues. V shed 3 bases, J shed 12 bases, and the junction held 8 bases outside the gene matches. Looked up from germline, CDR1 is SEHNR and CDR2 is FQNEAQ (reference sequence). The CDR3 DNA reads as TGTGCCAGCAGCTTGGACAGGATGGGCAGTCAGTACTTC. This sequence encodes CASSLDRMGSQYF.

The rearrangement uses TRBV9 and TRBJ2-7; TRBD2 matches 11 bases. The CDR3 consists of 13 residues. Per germline, CDR1 SGDLS and CDR2 YYNGEE. V gave up 5 bases and J gave up 10 bases; unmatched junction bases: 8. DNA for the CDR3: TGTGCCAGCAGTCCCACTAGCGGGAGAGATCAGTACTTC. This translates into CASSPTSGRDQYF.

This clone was counted only a few times. The V call is TRBV6-5, the J call TRBJ2-1; TRBD2 matches 15 bases. Germline V gene data show CDR1 as MNHEY and CDR2 as SVGAGI. The junction had 2 bases not matched to a gene; V was cut back by 2 bases and J by 6 bases. This CDR3 comprises 16 residues. The CDR3 sequence is CASSYPGLAGGNEQFF. The CDR3 DNA reads TGTGCCAGCAGTTACCCGGGACTAGCGGGAGGCAATGAGCAGTTCTTC.

Only a few counts were recorded for this clone. V and J are TRBV6-6 and TRBJ2-5, with D possibly being TRBD2 (6 bases). V dropped 2 bases and J dropped 2 bases, with 12 bases sitting between them. This CDR3 has 15 residues. Germline loops: CDR1 MNHNY, CDR2 SVGAGI (reference sequence). The CDR3 reads CASSYGQGGQETQYF. The DNA for the CDR3 is TGTGCCAGCAGTTACGGCCAGGGAGGACAAGAGACCCAGTACTTC.

The V call is TRBV4-1, the J call TRBJ2-3, with 9 bases matching TRBD2. In germline, CDR1 is MGHRA, CDR2 YSYEKL. This CDR3 spans 17 amino acids. After removal of 0 bases from V and 0 bases from J, the junction contained 4 bases not matched to a gene. The CDR3 sequence: CASSQELSGRSTDTQYF. Here the CDR3 DNA reads TGCGCCAGCAGCCAAGAACTAAGCGGGAGGAGCACAGATACGCAGTATTTT.

V is TRBV4-1 and J is TRBJ1-6, with D maybe TRBD1 (5 bases). The V end was cut by 0 bases, the J end by 8 bases, with 17 bases between. This CDR3 comprises 17 residues. The germline gives CDR1 MGHRA, CDR2 YSYEKL. For the CDR3, the DNA is TGCGCCAGCAGCCAAGAAGCGGGACCTAGCTTAGATTCACCCCTCCACTTT. Translating gives CASSQEAGPSLDSPLHF.

V usage is TRBV29-1 and J usage is TRBJ1-1, with D tentatively TRBD1 (5 bases). V lost 7 bases to trimming and J lost 0 bases, with 12 bases between them. The germline CDR1 and CDR2 sequences are SQVTM and ANQGSEA. The CDR3 runs 13 residues. The CDR3 DNA sequence: TGCAGCGGGGCAGACAGCATGAACACTGAAGCTTTCTTT. Encoded protein: CSGADSMNTEAFF.

Only one count was recorded for this clone. The chain recombines TRBV19 with TRBJ2-7; D might be TRBD2 (5 bases). Germline lookup yields CDR1 LNHDA and CDR2 SQIVND (reference sequence). The CDR3 has 14 amino acids. Trimming took off 3 bases at V and 1 base at J, with 10 bases between the two ends. Here the CDR3 DNA reads TGTGCCAGTAGTATGAGGGTTACATCCTACGAGCAGTACTTC. Translated: CASSMRVTSYEQYF.

The chain couples TRBV18 to TRBJ1-2; the D is unclear. Germline V gene lookup returns CDR1 KGHSH and CDR2 LQKENI. The CDR3 is made up of 15 amino acids. Trimming stripped 3 bases from V and 1 base from J, with 12 bases between. Here the CDR3 reads CASSPPSGNNYGYTF. The CDR3 DNA follows: TGTGCCAGCTCACCTCCCTCCGGGAATAACTATGGCTACACCTTC.